This TCR beta chain is from a study of blood T cell repertoires in COVID-19. As for the study in general: Both acute and convalescent COVID-19 samples were obtained from the United States, Italy and Spain. T cells, B-cell-depleted T cells, or PBMCs supplied cDNA or gDNA.

Libraries were prepared by immunoSEQ multiplex PCR; TCRdb keeps only in-frame clonotypes and omits some of them. The data show 200,000 to 300,000 clones, about 85% seen once. Sequencing used peripheral blood. The receptor was isolated from a man younger than 45 who had recovered from COVID-19.

CDR3 sequence (DNA): TGTGCCAGTAGTATAGGGCGGACTACCTACAATGAGCAGTTCTTC. It translates to CASSIGRTTYNEQFF. The chain recombines TRBV19 with TRBJ2-1; a weak D match, TRBD2 (6 bases). The CDR3 covers 15 residues. The V end lost 1 base, the J end lost 2 bases, and 9 bases lay between the germline ends. CDR1 and CDR2 (germline): LNHDA, SQIVND (reference sequence).